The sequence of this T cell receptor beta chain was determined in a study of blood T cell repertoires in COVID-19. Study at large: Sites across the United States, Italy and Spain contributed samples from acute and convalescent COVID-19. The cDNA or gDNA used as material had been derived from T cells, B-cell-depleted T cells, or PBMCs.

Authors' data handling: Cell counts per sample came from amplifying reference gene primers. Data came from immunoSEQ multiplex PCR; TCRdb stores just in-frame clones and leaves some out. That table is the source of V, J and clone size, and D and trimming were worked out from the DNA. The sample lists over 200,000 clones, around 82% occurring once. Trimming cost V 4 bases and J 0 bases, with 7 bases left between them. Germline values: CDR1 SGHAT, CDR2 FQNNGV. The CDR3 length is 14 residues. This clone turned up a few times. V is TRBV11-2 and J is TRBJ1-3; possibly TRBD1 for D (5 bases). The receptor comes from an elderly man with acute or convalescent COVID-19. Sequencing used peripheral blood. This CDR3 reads CASSWGGSGNTIYF. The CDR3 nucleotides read TGTGCCAGCAGCTGGGGGGGCTCTGGAAACACCATATATTTT.